These 21 T cell receptor beta chains share one sample of origin, sequenced in a study of memory CD4+ T cells and cytomegalovirus serostatus. The sort gate was single viable CD3+CD4+CD8-CD45RO+ cells for memory CD4+ T cells. Sequencing used immunoSEQ multiplex PCR; TCRdb keeps in-frame clones, though not all of them. This sample yields 45,000 to 60,000 clones, of which about 80% are seen a single time; around 1.5% belongs to the top ten. What was sequenced was memory CD4+ T cells from blood. These TCRs come from an adult in good health and CMV-seropositive.

This clone was observed once. The genes are TRBV29-1 and TRBJ2-5; no clear D gene. Trimming cost V 1 base and J 0 bases, with 6 bases left between them. CDR1 is SQVTM, CDR2 ANQGSEA, per germline. CDR3 length equals 13 residues. CDR3 DNA: TGCAGCGTTGAAGGTCAAAACCAAGAGACCCAGTACTTC. This translates into CSVEGQNQETQYF.

This chain uses TRBV2 with TRBJ1-2, with D possibly matching TRBD1 (6 bases). The CDR3 contains 11 residues. Germline CDR1 SNHLY, CDR2 FYNNEI. Between the trimmed V and J ends, which lost 6 bases and 13 bases, there was a span of 15 bases. The CDR3 DNA reads as TGTGCCAGCAGGATACAGGGATGGTCCACCTTC. This encodes CASRIQGWSTF.

The V call is TRBV5-4, the J call TRBJ2-3; 8 bases agree with TRBD1. The V segment lost 4 bases and the J segment 5 bases; nucleotides outside the gene matches: 9. CDR1 is SGHNT, CDR2 YYREEE, per germline (reference sequence). The CDR3 consists of 15 residues. The CDR3 sequence is CASSRRDRTRDTQYF. In DNA form, the CDR3 reads TGTGCCAGCAGCCGACGGGACAGGACAAGAGATACGCAGTATTTT.

The chain is built from TRBV28 and TRBJ1-5; D unclear. CDR3 length: 12 amino acids. Germline V lookup: CDR1 MDHEN, CDR2 SYDVKM. The germline V and J ends were trimmed by 2 bases and 2 bases, with 1 base remaining between them. The CDR3 DNA is TGTGCCAGCAGTTTAGGCAATCAGCCCCAGCATTTT. Protein: CASSLGNQPQHF.

This rearrangement joins TRBV7-2 to TRBJ2-5, with 8 positions matching TRBD1. This CDR3 region has 13 residues. The V gene's germline CDR1 is SGHTA and CDR2 FQGNSA. Trimming cost V 7 bases and J 4 bases; bases outside gene matches: 5. The CDR3 sequence: CASNYDRGETQYF. The CDR3 DNA is TGTGCCAGCAACTACGACAGGGGAGAGACCCAGTACTTC.

The chain couples TRBV30 to TRBJ2-2, with D possibly matching TRBD2 (5 bases). V lost 0 bases to trimming and J lost 1 base, with 9 bases between them. Per germline, CDR1 GTSNPN and CDR2 SVGIG (reference sequence). This CDR3 is 15 amino acids long. The chain's CDR3 is CAWSVSGWNTGELFF. DNA of the CDR3: TGTGCCTGGAGTGTAAGCGGTTGGAACACCGGGGAGCTGTTTTTT.

This chain links TRBV6-5 with TRBJ1-1, with D unclear. The CDR3 runs 14 residues. The V end lost 3 bases, the J end lost 1 base, and 9 bases lay between the germline ends. Looked up from germline, CDR1 is MNHEY and CDR2 is SVGAGI. The CDR3 loop is CASSYKSGNTEAFF. The CDR3 coding sequence is TGTGCCAGCAGTTATAAGTCCGGGAACACTGAAGCTTTCTTT.

V gene TRBV15 combines with J gene TRBJ2-7; 7 positions match TRBD2. In germline, CDR1 is LNHNV, CDR2 YYDKDF (reference sequence). CDR3 size: 18 residues. With V trimmed by 3 bases and J by 1 base, 15 bases remained unmatched. DNA for the CDR3: TGTGCCACCAGCAGTGTCGCTGGCAGGCGGACTAGATCCTACGAGCAGTACTTC. The encoded protein is CATSSVAGRRTRSYEQYF.

This chain joins TRBV2 and TRBJ1-6, with D perhaps matching TRBD1 (5 bases). CDR3 length equals 13 residues. Germline V CDR1 and CDR2: SNHLY, FYNNEI. V lost 4 bases and J lost 9, with 10 bases in between. The CDR3 coding sequence is TGTGCCAGCAGTGGGGGGTACAGTTCACCCCTCCACTTT. Amino acids: CASSGGYSSPLHF.

This clone was seen only a few times. Here the CDR3 reads CASSLGSSGHSYEQYF. The CDR3 bases are TGTGCCAGCAGTTTAGGTAGTAGCGGGCACTCCTACGAGCAGTACTTC. The chain combines TRBV27 with TRBJ2-7; 7 nucleotides agree with TRBD2. The trim removed 2 bases at V and 0 bases at J, leaving 7 bases unmatched. This CDR3 contains 16 residues. Germline values: CDR1 MNHEY, CDR2 SMNVEV (reference sequence).

The gene calls are TRBV7-9 and TRBJ1-1; D call uncertain. Per germline, CDR1 SEHNR and CDR2 FQNEAQ (reference sequence). The V end lost 3 bases, the J end lost 5 bases, and 10 bases lay between the germline ends. This CDR3 spans 13 amino acids. CDR3 in amino acids: CASSFGQWTEAFF. The DNA for the CDR3 is TGTGCCAGCAGCTTTGGTCAGTGGACTGAAGCTTTCTTT.

The J gene is TRBJ2-1, the V gene TRBV4-2, with TRBD2 matching over 13 bases. CDR3 length: 17 residues. CDR1 LGHNA and CDR2 YNFKEQ come from the germline V gene. The J segment lost 6 bases and the V segment lost 3 bases, leaving 8 bases of the junction unmatched. CDR3 in DNA: TGTGCCAGCAGCCAGGCCTCCAGGACTAGCGGGAGCAATGAGCAGTTCTTC. This encodes CASSQASRTSGSNEQFF.

Comment on this clone: Other DNA sequences in this specimen translate into the identical CDR3. The chain carries TRBV27 and TRBJ2-1, with 7 bases that match TRBD2. Germline assignment: CDR1 MNHEY and CDR2 SMNVEV (reference sequence). Trimming took 1 base from V and 3 from J; bases not matched to a gene: 6. The length of the CDR3 is 16 residues. The chain's CDR3 is CASSLFQGLFYNEQFF. The CDR3 DNA reads TGTGCCAGCAGTTTATTTCAGGGACTATTCTACAATGAGCAGTTCTTC.

This clone was observed once. This chain connects TRBV29-1 to TRBJ2-5; 7 bases are a match to TRBD2. The V segment lost 7 bases and the J segment 4 bases; nucleotides outside the gene matches: 6. The CDR3 covers 12 residues. Germline loops: CDR1 SQVTM, CDR2 ANQGSEA. DNA for the CDR3: TGCAGCGCTAAAGCGGGAAGAGAGACCCAGTACTTC. It yields the protein CSAKAGRETQYF. The full variable domain, in which reference TRBV29-1 and TRBJ2-5 provide the parts outside the CDR3, is SAVISQKPSRDICQRGTSLTIQCQVDSQVTMMFWYRQQPGQSLTLIATANQGSEATYESGFVIDKFPISRPNLTFSTLTVSNMSPEDSSIYLCSAKAGRETQYFGPGTRLLVL.

This chain uses TRBV6-5 with TRBJ2-1; 10 bases match TRBD2. Germline CDR1 is MNHEY and CDR2 is SVGAGI. The CDR3 is 15 amino acids. J was trimmed by 8 bases and V by 7 bases; bases with no gene match: 11. The CDR3 DNA sequence: TGTGCCAGCACCGCAGACGGGACTAGCGCTTATGAGCAGTTCTTC. The encoded protein is CASTADGTSAYEQFF.

This rearrangement joins TRBV6-6 to TRBJ1-1; D call uncertain. V gave up 2 bases and J gave up 1 base, with 11 bases separating them. Germline loops: CDR1 MNHNY, CDR2 SVGAGI (reference sequence). The CDR3 contains 15 residues. The CDR3: CASSYPDRPNTEAFF. The CDR3 nucleotides read TGTGCCAGCAGTTACCCCGACCGACCGAACACTGAAGCTTTCTTT.

This clone has only a few counts. V usage is TRBV14 and J usage is TRBJ1-3; D possibly corresponds to TRBD1 (6 bases). Trimming left V 4 bases short and J 0 bases short, with 13 bases between. Germline assignment: CDR1 SGHDN and CDR2 FVKESK. The CDR3 sequence is 16 residues long. The CDR3 DNA reads as TGTGCCAGCAGCCTAGGGGGAACGGCCTCTGGAAACACCATATATTTT. Its protein product is CASSLGGTASGNTIYF.

This clone came up a few times. This chain connects TRBV7-9 to TRBJ1-1; D ambiguous. Germline V gene data show CDR1 as SEHNR and CDR2 as FQNEAQ (reference sequence). Trimming removed 2 bases at V and 1 base at J, with 5 bases between. The CDR3 runs 13 residues. CDR3 loop: CASSLSGNTEAFF. The CDR3 DNA follows: TGTGCCAGCAGCTTATCTGGGAACACTGAAGCTTTCTTT.

The chain employs TRBV6-1 and TRBJ1-1, with 9 bases that match TRBD1. The CDR3 runs 14 residues. The germline V gene has CDR1 MNHNS and CDR2 SASEGT. The V segment lost 5 bases and the J segment 3 bases; nucleotides outside the gene matches: 4. The chain's CDR3 is CASSTGGAYTEAFF. The CDR3 nucleotides are TGTGCCAGCAGTACAGGGGGCGCGTACACTGAAGCTTTCTTT.

This clone ranks as medium-sized. The chain links TRBV6-5 to TRBJ1-2; 11 bases match TRBD1. Looked up from germline, CDR1 is MNHEY and CDR2 is SVGAGI. The V gene end was trimmed by 0 bases and the J gene end by 4 bases; junction bases not matched to a gene: 4. The CDR3 runs to 16 residues. CDR3 DNA sequence: TGTGCCAGCAGTTACTCTCGGACAGGGGGCGGCTATGGCTACACCTTC. Translating it yields CASSYSRTGGGYGYTF.

This chain uses TRBV27 with TRBJ2-1; D not certain. Trimming pared 8 bases from V and 10 bases from J, leaving 15 bases between. CDR1 is MNHEY, CDR2 SMNVEV, per germline (reference sequence). This CDR3 has 12 amino acids. The CDR3 nucleotides read TGTGCCAGCCACAAGGCCGGTCTAGAGCAGTTCTTC. Amino acids: CASHKAGLEQFF.